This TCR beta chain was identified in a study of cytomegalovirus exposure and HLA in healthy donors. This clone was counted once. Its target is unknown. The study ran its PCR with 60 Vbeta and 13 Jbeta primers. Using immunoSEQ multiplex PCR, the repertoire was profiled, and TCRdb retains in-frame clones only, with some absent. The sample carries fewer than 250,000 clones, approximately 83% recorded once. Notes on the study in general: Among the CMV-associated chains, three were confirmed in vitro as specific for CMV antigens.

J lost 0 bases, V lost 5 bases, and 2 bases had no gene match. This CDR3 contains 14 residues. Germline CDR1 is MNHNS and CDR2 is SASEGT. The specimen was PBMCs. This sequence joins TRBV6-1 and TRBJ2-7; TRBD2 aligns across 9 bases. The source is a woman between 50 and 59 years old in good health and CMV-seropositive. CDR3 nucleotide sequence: TGTGCCAGCAGTTATAGCGGGAGCTCCTACGAGCAGTACTTC. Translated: CASSYSGSSYEQYF.